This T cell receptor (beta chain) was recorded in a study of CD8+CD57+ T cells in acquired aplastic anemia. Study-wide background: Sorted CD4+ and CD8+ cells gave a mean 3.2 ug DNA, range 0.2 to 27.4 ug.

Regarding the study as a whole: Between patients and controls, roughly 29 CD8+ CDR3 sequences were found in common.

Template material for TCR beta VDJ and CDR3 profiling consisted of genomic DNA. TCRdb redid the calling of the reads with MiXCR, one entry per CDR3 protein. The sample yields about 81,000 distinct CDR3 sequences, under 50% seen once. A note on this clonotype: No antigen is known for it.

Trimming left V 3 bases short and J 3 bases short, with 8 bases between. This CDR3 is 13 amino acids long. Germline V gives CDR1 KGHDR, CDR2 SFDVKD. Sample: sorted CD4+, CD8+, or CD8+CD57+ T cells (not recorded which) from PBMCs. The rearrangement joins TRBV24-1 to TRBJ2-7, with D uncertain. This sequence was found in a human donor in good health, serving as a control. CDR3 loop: CATSDSWGYEQYF. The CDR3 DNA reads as TGTGCCACCAGTGATAGTTGGGGCTACGAGCAGTACTTC.